The 22 T cell receptor beta chains presented below share a single source sample, sequenced in a study of shared clonotypes between healthy human individuals. Libraries were prepared by immunoSEQ multiplex PCR; TCRdb keeps only in-frame clonotypes and omits some of them. The data contain about 1,900,000 clones, over 85% of them singletons. Naive-designated CD8 cells lacked CD45RO, were positively enriched for CCR7, and omitted terminally differentiated effector memory CD45RA+ cells. Specimen: naive CD8+ T cells sorted from blood. These receptor sequences come from a man younger than 35 in good health.

This clone was seen once. This chain uses TRBV4-2 with TRBJ1-5, with a possible D match to TRBD1 (6 bases). The germline V gene encodes CDR1 LGHNA and CDR2 YNFKEQ. The CDR3 runs 15 residues. Trimming stripped 0 bases from V and 4 bases from J, with 10 bases between. CDR3 protein: CASSQDLGGNQPQHF. The CDR3, as DNA: TGTGCCAGCAGCCAAGATTTAGGGGGAAATCAGCCCCAGCATTTT.

V gene TRBV14 combines with J gene TRBJ2-7, with D unclear. This CDR3 region has 14 residues. V was clipped by 2 bases and J by 2 bases, with 10 bases between them. Germline loops: CDR1 SGHDN, CDR2 FVKESK. CDR3 in DNA: TGTGCCAGCAGCCAATACGGATATCCCTACGAGCAGTACTTC. It is translated as CASSQYGYPYEQYF.

The chain carries TRBV2 and TRBJ2-7; D possibly matches TRBD1 or TRBD2 (6 bases each). The CDR3 is 14 residues long. The V gene's germline CDR1 is SNHLY and CDR2 FYNNEI. Trimming took 4 bases from V and 4 from J, leaving 14 bases between them. CDR3 region: CASSAGGESYEQYF. The CDR3 DNA reads as TGTGCCAGCAGTGCCGGGGGCGAGTCATACGAGCAGTACTTC.

The rearrangement links TRBV7-2 to TRBJ2-7, with D unclear. The CDR3 is 15 residues long. Germline V CDR1 and CDR2: SGHTA, FQGNSA. V lost 1 base and J lost 1, with 11 bases in between. The CDR3 DNA is TGTGCCAGCAGCTTAGGAGTCCAAGGATCCTACGAGCAGTACTTC. It codes for CASSLGVQGSYEQYF.

V gene TRBV14 combines with J gene TRBJ1-2; D is possibly TRBD1 (5 bases). V shed 1 base and J shed 1 base, with 16 bases lying between them. CDR1 and CDR2 from the germline V gene are SGHDN and FVKESK. CDR3 length equals 17 residues. The CDR3 reads CASSQVAGQGDNYGYTF. DNA for the CDR3: TGTGCCAGCAGCCAAGTAGCTGGTCAGGGTGATAACTATGGCTACACCTTC.

This clone was detected only once. The chain combines TRBV7-2 with TRBJ2-2; TRBD2 agrees at 10 bases. The germline V gene encodes CDR1 SGHTA and CDR2 FQGNSA. The CDR3 has 18 amino acids. V was clipped by 5 bases and J by 7 bases; unmatched bases: 16. The CDR3 bases are TGTGCCAGCAGCGACCGCCCTCCCAGCGGGAGGGCCGGCGGGGAGCTGTTTTTT. Its protein product is CASSDRPPSGRAGGELFF.

The genes are TRBV27 and TRBJ1-6; D remains unclear. Per germline, CDR1 MNHEY and CDR2 SMNVEV (reference sequence). CDR3 length equals 21 residues. V lost 2 bases and J lost 10, with 33 bases in between. CDR3 DNA sequence: TGTGCCAGCAGTTTACCGGCCCTCCGAGTTTATCTGACCCCCAGGCAATCACCCCTCCACTTT. This translates into CASSLPALRVYLTPRQSPLHF.

The rearrangement links TRBV2 to TRBJ2-6, with D hard to call. Germline assignment: CDR1 SNHLY and CDR2 FYNNEI. Trimming took off 11 bases at V and 2 bases at J, with 4 bases between the two ends. The CDR3 has 11 residues. CDR3: CAGAGANVLTF. In DNA form, the CDR3 reads TGTGCCGGCGCTGGGGCCAACGTCCTGACTTTC.

This chain uses TRBV15 with TRBJ1-1; a weak D match, TRBD1 (6 bases). The CDR3 is 15 amino acids. Germline assignment: CDR1 LNHNV and CDR2 YYDKDF (reference sequence). V lost 2 bases and J 4 bases, leaving 14 bases between the germline ends. CDR3 sequence reads: CATSRTKGGGTEAFF. The CDR3 DNA reads TGTGCCACCAGCAGAACTAAGGGGGGTGGCACTGAAGCTTTCTTT.

In this sample, this clone turned up once. The chain links TRBV5-1 to TRBJ1-1, with a possible D match to TRBD1 (5 bases). The CDR3 consists of 16 residues. Germline V CDR1 and CDR2: SGHRS, YFSETQ. The ends were cut back, 5 bases at V and 0 bases at J, with 17 bases in the middle. The CDR3 coding sequence is TGCGCCAGCAGGGACACCGTTAGAGAGTTGAACACTGAAGCTTTCTTT. Amino acid sequence: CASRDTVRELNTEAFF.

The V gene is TRBV4-1, the J gene TRBJ1-2; D gene ambiguous. The V and J ends lost 0 bases and 3 bases respectively, with 14 bases between them. Germline values: CDR1 MGHRA, CDR2 YSYEKL. This CDR3 comprises 16 residues. The CDR3 here is CASSQDSGRLDYGYTF. CDR3 in DNA: TGCGCCAGCAGCCAAGATTCGGGCAGGCTGGACTATGGCTACACCTTC.

About this clone itself: Other DNA sequences of this sample code for an identical CDR3. The CDR3 sequence is CASSLAGGQETQYF. Written as DNA, the CDR3 is TGTGCCAGCAGCTTAGCGGGGGGCCAAGAGACCCAGTACTTC. The V and J genes are TRBV27 and TRBJ2-5, with 10 bases fitting TRBD2. The CDR3 has 14 amino acids. V shed 6 bases, J shed 1 base, and the junction held 2 bases outside the gene matches. The germline V gene encodes CDR1 MNHEY and CDR2 SMNVEV (reference sequence).

The chain links TRBV7-9 to TRBJ1-2; D not certain. The CDR3 has 15 amino acids. Per germline, CDR1 SEHNR and CDR2 FQNEAQ (reference sequence). With 4 bases removed from V and 1 base from J, the gap between germline ends came to 13 bases. The CDR3 DNA is TGTGCCAGCAGCTCGTCGGAGGAGGGTAACTATGGCTACACCTTC. As protein: CASSSSEEGNYGYTF.

The gene calls are TRBV20-1 and TRBJ1-4, with no clear D. CDR1 and CDR2 (germline): DFQATT, SNEGSKA (reference sequence). The V and J ends lost 5 bases and 4 bases respectively, with 5 bases between them. This CDR3 contains 11 residues. CDR3: CSALINEKLFF. Here the CDR3 DNA reads TGCAGTGCTCTGATTAATGAAAAACTGTTTTTT.

This clone was seen just once. The chain couples TRBV19 to TRBJ1-5; D ambiguous. The CDR3 is 15 amino acids. V gave up 6 bases and J gave up 0 bases, with 12 bases separating them. CDR1 is LNHDA and CDR2 is SQIVND in the germline V gene (reference sequence). The DNA of the CDR3 is TGTGCCAGTAGCCAACGGGCGGATAGCAATCAGCCCCAGCATTTT. This sequence encodes CASSQRADSNQPQHF.

The chain couples TRBV6-5 to TRBJ2-1; D may be TRBD2 (6 bases). The CDR3 runs 13 residues. CDR1 and CDR2 (germline): MNHEY, SVGAGI. V was pared by 8 bases and J by 5 bases, with 13 bases between. The CDR3 region is CASAGRYDNEQFF. The CDR3 nucleotides read TGTGCCAGCGCGGGACGGTACGACAATGAGCAGTTCTTC.

The chain has TRBV7-2 and TRBJ2-7, with TRBD1 identical over 7 bases. Trimming cost V 11 bases and J 3 bases; bases outside gene matches: 4. The germline CDR1 and CDR2 sequences are SGHTA and FQGNSA. This CDR3 comprises 11 residues. The CDR3 here is CACRQGYEQYF. CDR3 sequence (DNA): TGTGCCTGCCGACAGGGCTACGAGCAGTACTTC.

Points on this clone: The junction differs from germline at one of its ends, possibly a read error. The chain combines TRBV6-1 with TRBJ1-2; D is perhaps TRBD1 (5 bases). CDR1 MNHNS and CDR2 SASEGT come from the germline V gene. The CDR3 sequence is 12 residues long. This chain's CDR3 is CASSEAHLTDSF. As DNA, the CDR3 is TGTGCCAGCAGTGAAGCGCATTTGACAGATAGCTTC.

This chain uses TRBV5-4 with TRBJ1-1; D is ambiguous. This CDR3 is built from 14 residues. CDR1 SGHNT and CDR2 YYREEE come from the germline V gene (reference sequence). Trimming shortened V by 0 bases and J by 1 base, and 7 bases separated the two germline ends. The CDR3 DNA reads as TGTGCCAGCAGCTTGGAATGGGCGAACACTGAAGCTTTCTTT. Translation gives CASSLEWANTEAFF.

This rearrangement joins TRBV5-4 to TRBJ1-6, with 8 bases matching TRBD1. The CDR3 sequence is 15 residues long. The ends lost 5 bases at V and 10 bases at J; junction bases unmatched: 11. Germline CDR1 and CDR2: SGHNT and YYREEE (reference sequence). DNA of the CDR3: TGTGCCAGCAGTCCGGACAGGGCAGGCGGGTCACCCCTCCACTTT. It is translated as CASSPDRAGGSPLHF. Full variable domain (missing parts from reference TRBV5-4 and TRBJ1-6): ETGVTQSPTHLIKTRGQQVTLRCSSQSGHNTVSWYQQALGQGPQFIFQYYREEENGRGNFPPRFSGLQFPNYSSELNVNALELDDSALYLCASSPDRAGGSPLHFGNGTRLTVT.

DNA of the CDR3: TGTGCCAGCAGCTTCACCAGCGATGAGCAGTTCTTC. It is translated as CASSFTSDEQFF. The chain is built from TRBV7-9 and TRBJ2-1; D is uncertain. Trimming stripped 3 bases from V and 8 bases from J, with 8 bases between. This CDR3 has 12 amino acids. The V gene's germline CDR1 is SEHNR and CDR2 FQNEAQ (reference sequence).

V usage is TRBV7-9 and J usage is TRBJ2-3; D perhaps matches TRBD2 (5 bases). The CDR3 is made up of 17 amino acids. Germline V gene lookup returns CDR1 SEHNR and CDR2 FQNEAQ (reference sequence). V gave up 1 base and J gave up 0 bases, with 14 bases separating them. The CDR3 sequence: CASSLGAEGTSTDTQYF. The CDR3 DNA reads TGTGCCAGCAGCTTAGGAGCCGAGGGAACTAGCACAGATACGCAGTATTTT.